Given below is one T cell receptor (beta chain) in context. The antigen is not known. The germline CDR1 and CDR2 sequences are ENHRY and SYGVKD. The CDR3 is made up of 11 amino acids. Trimming took off 10 bases at V and 13 bases at J, with 20 bases between the two ends. The data originate from a study of cytomegalovirus exposure and HLA in healthy donors. Study conclusions and caveats: Later analysis identified a missense DCLRE1C variant that was linked to TCR beta V- and J-gene trimming. Later, TCR association rates were found to vary by HLA locus, highest for DRB1 and lowest for HLA-C. The study reported that TCR beta sequences accurately predicted HLA-A and HLA-B alleles in most subjects. Some V segments (TRBV6-2 and TRBV6-3 among them) were excluded as indistinguishable.

PCR used 60 Vbeta primers and 13 Jbeta primers. Here immunoSEQ multiplex PCR was the method, and the copy in TCRdb shows in-frame clones only, minus some. The data show roughly 130,000 clones, about 86% seen once. The sequence was collected from a man aged 18 to 35 in good health and CMV-seronegative. Sequenced: PBMCs. V is TRBV10-3 and J is TRBJ2-7, with D perhaps TRBD1 (5 bases). In nucleotides, the CDR3 is TGTGCCACGTTAGGGGCGGTTGACAGCTACTTC. Translating it yields CATLGAVDSYF.